These T cell receptor beta chains were read from a single sample in a study of identical twins. In TCRdb, the 5' RACE reads were re-called with MiXCR into one record per CDR3 protein. This sample has 450,000 to 600,000 distinct CDR3 sequences; approximately 20% occur once, and the top ten carry approximately 0.52%. The data were also submitted as part of a second study, on yellow fever vaccine responses in identical twins.

Sequencing was done on a sample of CD4+ T cells sorted from blood. Receptor source: a woman younger than 35 in good health. Both conserved end residues are part of each CDR3. The D gene is left open where the match is weak. Clone size is stated in some rows and not others, as once, few, many or a class when expanded.

j_gene	d_gene	abundance	v_gene	CDR3aa	CDR3nt
TRBJ1-2	NA	few	TRBV4-1	CASSQDVTGSIYGYTF	TGCGCCAGCAGCCAAGATGTCACAGGAAGTATCTATGGCTACACCTTC
TRBJ2-1	NA	NA	TRBV7-6	CASSVEGGFEQFF	TGTGCCAGCAGCGTCGAGGGGGGGTTTGAGCAGTTCTTC
TRBJ2-3	NA	few	TRBV5-1	CASSLGGSDTDTQYF	TGCGCCAGCAGCTTGGGGGGGTCAGACACAGATACGCAGTATTTT
TRBJ2-3	NA	NA	TRBV12-3/TRBV12-4	CASLWSTDTQYF	TGTGCCAGCCTCTGGAGCACAGATACGCAGTATTTT
TRBJ2-1	TRBD2	few	TRBV5-1	CASSREGFYNEQFF	TGCGCCAGCTCACGGGAGGGTTTCTACAATGAGCAGTTCTTC
TRBJ1-5	NA	NA	TRBV6-1	CASSLVGGQANQPQHF	TGTGCCAGCAGCCTGGTGGGAGGGCAGGCCAATCAGCCCCAGCATTTT
TRBJ2-1	TRBD2	NA	TRBV5-1	CASSLIPGTSGDNEQFF	TGCGCCAGCAGCTTAATACCAGGTACTAGCGGGGACAATGAGCAGTTCTTC
TRBJ2-1	NA	few	TRBV18	CASTNRDHSYNEQFF	TGTGCCAGTACGAATCGGGACCACTCCTACAATGAGCAGTTCTTC
TRBJ2-2	NA	few	TRBV20-1	CSASNLASLNTGELFF	TGCAGTGCTAGCAACTTGGCTAGCCTGAACACCGGGGAGCTGTTTTTT
TRBJ2-3	NA	few	TRBV11-2	CASSSYQGLTDTQYF	TGTGCCAGCAGTTCTTATCAGGGGCTGACAGATACGCAGTATTTT
TRBJ1-6	NA	NA	TRBV15	CATSRDEGGFNSPLHF	TGTGCCACCAGCAGAGATGAGGGGGGGTTTAATTCACCCCTCCACTTT
TRBJ2-1	NA	NA	TRBV5-1	CASSLEVGKYNEQFF	TGCGCCAGCAGCTTGGAGGTCGGGAAATACAATGAGCAGTTCTTC
TRBJ2-4	TRBD1	few	TRBV4-2	CASSQATGLAKNIQYF	TGTGCCAGCAGCCAAGCGACAGGGCTAGCCAAAAACATTCAGTACTTC
TRBJ2-3	TRBD2	few	TRBV24-1	CATSDGSGGGRADTQYF	TGTGCCACCAGTGACGGTAGCGGGGGGGGGAGAGCAGATACGCAGTATTTT
TRBJ2-2	TRBD1	many	TRBV12-3/TRBV12-4	CASTPGQRELFF	TGTGCCAGCACCCCGGGACAGAGGGAGCTGTTTTTT
TRBJ2-1	NA	few	TRBV2	CASSEFLWITLYNEQFF	TGTGCCAGCAGTGAATTTCTTTGGATAACCCTTTACAATGAGCAGTTCTTC
TRBJ2-7	NA	NA	TRBV12-3/TRBV12-4	CASSPKRDTNYEQYF	TGTGCCAGCAGTCCCAAGAGGGACACGAACTACGAGCAGTACTTC
TRBJ1-5	NA	few	TRBV7-9	CASTSGQSNQPQHF	TGTGCCAGCACCTCGGGACAATCCAATCAGCCCCAGCATTTT
TRBJ2-1	NA	NA	TRBV19	CASSILVGLTYNEQFF	TGTGCCAGTAGTATTCTTGTTGGACTAACCTACAATGAGCAGTTCTTC
TRBJ2-1	NA	few	TRBV5-1	CASSNADEQFF	TGCGCCAGCAGCAACGCCGACGAGCAGTTCTTC
TRBJ2-2	NA	NA	TRBV5-1	CASSLAVRGDTGELFF	TGCGCCAGCAGCTTGGCCGTTCGGGGAGACACCGGGGAGCTGTTTTTT
TRBJ2-6	NA	many	TRBV12-3/TRBV12-4	CASSFRGSGANVLTF	TGTGCCAGCAGTTTTAGGGGTTCTGGGGCCAACGTCCTGACTTTC
TRBJ2-2	NA	many	TRBV29-1	CSVEVPGPAGELFF	TGCAGCGTTGAAGTCCCAGGCCCCGCCGGGGAGCTGTTTTTT
TRBJ2-7	NA	few	TRBV28	CASSSIGGSYEQYF	TGTGCCAGCAGTTCAATAGGGGGCTCCTACGAGCAGTACTTC
TRBJ2-7	NA	many	TRBV6-5	CATRSSYEQYF	TGTGCCACCCGATCCTCCTACGAGCAGTACTTC
TRBJ2-3	NA	NA	TRBV12-3/TRBV12-4	CASNWVGSLGGANTDTQYF	TGTGCCAGCAATTGGGTGGGGTCGCTTGGGGGGGCTAACACAGATACGCAGTATTTT
TRBJ2-2	TRBD2	few	TRBV7-3	CASSLTGSGIGELFF	TGTGCCAGCAGCTTAACGGGTAGCGGGATCGGGGAGCTGTTTTTT
TRBJ2-5	NA	NA	TRBV7-2	CASSLVRGGLQETQYF	TGTGCCAGCAGCTTAGTAAGGGGGGGCCTTCAAGAGACCCAGTACTTC
TRBJ1-2	NA	NA	TRBV6-1	CASRRESYGYTF	TGTGCCAGCAGGAGGGAATCGTATGGCTACACCTTC
TRBJ2-1	TRBD2	NA	TRBV3-1	CASSQVAGGPSEQFF	TGTGCCAGCAGCCAAGTAGCGGGGGGGCCTAGTGAGCAGTTCTTC
TRBJ1-5	NA	NA	TRBV5-1	CASSLRWGQPQHF	TGCGCCAGCAGCTTGAGGTGGGGTCAGCCCCAGCATTTT
TRBJ1-1	TRBD1	few	TRBV3-1	CASSQVGQGSEAFF	TGTGCCAGCAGCCAAGTAGGACAGGGGTCTGAAGCTTTCTTT